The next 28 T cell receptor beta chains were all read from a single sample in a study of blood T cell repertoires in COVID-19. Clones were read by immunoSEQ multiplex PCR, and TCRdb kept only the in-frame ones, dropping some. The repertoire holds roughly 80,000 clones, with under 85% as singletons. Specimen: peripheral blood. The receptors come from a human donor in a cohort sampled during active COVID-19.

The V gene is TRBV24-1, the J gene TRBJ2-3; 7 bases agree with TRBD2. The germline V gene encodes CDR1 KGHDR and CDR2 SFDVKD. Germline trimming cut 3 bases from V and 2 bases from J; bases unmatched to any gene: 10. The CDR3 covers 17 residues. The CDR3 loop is CATSDASTSRTTDTQYF. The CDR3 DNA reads TGTGCCACCAGTGATGCCTCGACTAGCAGGACCACAGATACGCAGTATTTT.

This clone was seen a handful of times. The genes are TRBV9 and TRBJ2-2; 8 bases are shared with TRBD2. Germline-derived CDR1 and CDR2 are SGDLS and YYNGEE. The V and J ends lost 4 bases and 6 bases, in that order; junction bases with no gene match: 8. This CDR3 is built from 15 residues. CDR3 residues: CASSSLKAGAGELFF. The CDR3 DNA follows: TGTGCCAGCAGCTCCCTCAAAGCGGGGGCCGGGGAGCTGTTTTTT.

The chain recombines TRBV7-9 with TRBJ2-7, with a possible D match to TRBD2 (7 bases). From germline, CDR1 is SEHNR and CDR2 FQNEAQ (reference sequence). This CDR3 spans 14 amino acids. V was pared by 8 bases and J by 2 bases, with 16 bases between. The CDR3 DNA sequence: TGTGCCAGCGCGGGGGCGGGCGGTCCCTACGAGCAGTACTTC. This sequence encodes CASAGAGGPYEQYF.

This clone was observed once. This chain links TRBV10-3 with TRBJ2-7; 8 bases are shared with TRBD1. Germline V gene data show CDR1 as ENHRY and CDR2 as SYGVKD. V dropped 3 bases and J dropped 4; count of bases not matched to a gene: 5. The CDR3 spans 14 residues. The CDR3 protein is CAISERQGAYEQYF. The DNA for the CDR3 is TGTGCCATCAGTGAAAGGCAGGGGGCTTACGAGCAGTACTTC.

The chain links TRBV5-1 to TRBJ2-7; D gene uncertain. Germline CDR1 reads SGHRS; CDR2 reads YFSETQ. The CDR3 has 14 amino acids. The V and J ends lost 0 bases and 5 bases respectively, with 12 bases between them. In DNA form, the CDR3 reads TGCGCCAGCAGCTTGGGAGCCGGGTCCAACGAGCAGTACTTC. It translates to CASSLGAGSNEQYF. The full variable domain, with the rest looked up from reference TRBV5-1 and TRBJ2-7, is KAGVTQTPRYLIKTRGQQVTLSCSPISGHRSVSWYQQTPGQGLQFLFEYFSETQRNKGNFPGRFSGRQFSNSRSEMNVSTLELGDSALYLCASSLGAGSNEQYFGPGTRLTVT.

The CDR3 sequence is CASSDQQGQGNSPLHF. The DNA for the CDR3 is TGTGCCAGCAGTGACCAGCAGGGACAGGGGAATTCACCCCTCCACTTT. V usage is TRBV25-1 and J usage is TRBJ1-6, with 10 bases fitting TRBD1. The CDR3 contains 16 residues. Looked up from germline, CDR1 is MGHDK and CDR2 is SYGVNS. Trimming removed 3 bases from V and 7 bases from J; junction bases left unmatched: 6.

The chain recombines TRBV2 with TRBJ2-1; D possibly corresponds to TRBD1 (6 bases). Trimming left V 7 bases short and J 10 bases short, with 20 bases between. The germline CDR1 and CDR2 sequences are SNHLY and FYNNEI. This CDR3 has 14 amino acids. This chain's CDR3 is CASNPRPFDREQFF. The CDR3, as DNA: TGTGCCAGCAACCCCCGGCCTTTTGACAGGGAGCAGTTCTTC.

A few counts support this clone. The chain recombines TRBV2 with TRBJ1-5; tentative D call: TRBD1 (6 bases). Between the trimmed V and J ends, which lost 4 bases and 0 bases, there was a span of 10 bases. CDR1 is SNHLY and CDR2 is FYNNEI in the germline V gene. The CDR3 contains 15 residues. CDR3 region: CASSAWTVSNQPQHF. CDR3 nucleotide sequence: TGTGCCAGCAGTGCCTGGACAGTTAGCAATCAGCCCCAGCATTTT. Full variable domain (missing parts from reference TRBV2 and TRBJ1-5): EPEVTQTPSHQVTQMGQEVILRCVPISNHLYFYWYRQILGQKVEFLVSFYNNEISEKSEIFDDQFSVERPDGSNFTLKIRSTKLEDSAMYFCASSAWTVSNQPQHFGDGTRLSIL.

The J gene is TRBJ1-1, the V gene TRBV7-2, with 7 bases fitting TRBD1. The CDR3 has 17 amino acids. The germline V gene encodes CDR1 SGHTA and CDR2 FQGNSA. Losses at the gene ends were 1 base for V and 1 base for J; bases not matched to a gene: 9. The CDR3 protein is CASSLEGTAGRNTEAFF. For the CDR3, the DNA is TGTGCCAGCAGCTTAGAGGGGACAGCGGGTCGGAACACTGAAGCTTTCTTT.

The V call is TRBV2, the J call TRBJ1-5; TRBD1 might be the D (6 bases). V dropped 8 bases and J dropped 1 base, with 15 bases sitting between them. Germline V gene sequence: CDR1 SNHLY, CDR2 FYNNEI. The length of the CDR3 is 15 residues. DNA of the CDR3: TGTGCCAGCGAGGCACAGGGCCGAAGCAATCAGCCCCAGCATTTT. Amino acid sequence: CASEAQGRSNQPQHF.

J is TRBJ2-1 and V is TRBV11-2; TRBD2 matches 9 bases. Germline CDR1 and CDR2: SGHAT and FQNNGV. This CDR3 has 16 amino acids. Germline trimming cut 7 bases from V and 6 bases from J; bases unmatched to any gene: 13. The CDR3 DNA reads TGTGCCAGCACCCCGGAGGGGCGGGGGGGCCGCAATGAGCAGTTCTTC. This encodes CASTPEGRGGRNEQFF.

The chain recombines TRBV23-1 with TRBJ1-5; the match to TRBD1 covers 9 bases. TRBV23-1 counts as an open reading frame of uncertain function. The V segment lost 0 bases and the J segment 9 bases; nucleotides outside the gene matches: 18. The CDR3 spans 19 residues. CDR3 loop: CASSQSICAGTGTIRPQHF. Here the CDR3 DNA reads TGCGCCAGCAGTCAATCTATATGTGCAGGGACAGGGACAATCAGGCCCCAGCATTTT.

CDR3 DNA: TGCAGCGCCGGGACAGGGTCCTACGAGCAGTACTTC. It yields the protein CSAGTGSYEQYF. The chain couples TRBV29-1 to TRBJ2-7; the match to TRBD1 covers 9 bases. The CDR3 length is 12 residues. The J segment lost 1 base and the V segment lost 7 bases, leaving 2 bases of the junction unmatched. Germline V CDR1 and CDR2: SQVTM, ANQGSEA.

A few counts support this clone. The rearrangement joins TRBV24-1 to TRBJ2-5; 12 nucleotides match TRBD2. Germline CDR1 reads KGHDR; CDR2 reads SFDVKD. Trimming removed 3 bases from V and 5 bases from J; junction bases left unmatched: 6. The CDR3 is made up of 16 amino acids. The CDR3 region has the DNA TGTGCCACCAGTGATCCTCTAGCGGGGGGGAGGGAGACCCAGTACTTC. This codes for CATSDPLAGGRETQYF.

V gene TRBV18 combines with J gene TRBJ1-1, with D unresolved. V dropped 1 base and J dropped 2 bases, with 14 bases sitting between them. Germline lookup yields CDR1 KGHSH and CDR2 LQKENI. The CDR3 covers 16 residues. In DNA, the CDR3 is TGTGCCAGCTCACCACAGCCGTCGCGCCACAACACTGAAGCTTTCTTT. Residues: CASSPQPSRHNTEAFF.

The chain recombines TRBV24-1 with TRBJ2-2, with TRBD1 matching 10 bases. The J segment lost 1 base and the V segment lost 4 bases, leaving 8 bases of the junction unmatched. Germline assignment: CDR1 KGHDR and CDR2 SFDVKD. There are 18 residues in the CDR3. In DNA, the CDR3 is TGTGCCACCAGTGAAAGGACCGGGACAGGGGAGAACACCGGGGAGCTGTTTTTT. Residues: CATSERTGTGENTGELFF.

The chain's CDR3 is CASSQGLAGGSFDTQYF. CDR3 coding DNA: TGTGCCAGCAGCCAGGGGCTAGCGGGGGGCTCTTTTGATACGCAGTATTTT. The chain joins TRBV7-2 to TRBJ2-3; 11 bases map to TRBD2. The length of the CDR3 is 17 residues. Germline V gives CDR1 SGHTA, CDR2 FQGNSA. The junction had 13 bases not matched to a gene; V was cut back by 5 bases and J by 6 bases.

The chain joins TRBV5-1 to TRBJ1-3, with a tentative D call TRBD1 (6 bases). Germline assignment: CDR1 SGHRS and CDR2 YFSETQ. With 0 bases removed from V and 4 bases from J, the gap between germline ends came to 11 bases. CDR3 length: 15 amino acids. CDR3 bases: TGCGCCAGCAGCTTGGCCTCAGGGGCGGGAAACACCATATATTTT. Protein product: CASSLASGAGNTIYF.

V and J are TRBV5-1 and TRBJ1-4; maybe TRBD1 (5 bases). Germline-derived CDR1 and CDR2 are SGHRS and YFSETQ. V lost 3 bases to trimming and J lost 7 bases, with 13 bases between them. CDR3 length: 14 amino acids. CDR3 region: CASSYLGPREKLFF. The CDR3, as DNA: TGCGCCAGCAGCTACCTGGGGCCCCGTGAAAAACTGTTTTTT.

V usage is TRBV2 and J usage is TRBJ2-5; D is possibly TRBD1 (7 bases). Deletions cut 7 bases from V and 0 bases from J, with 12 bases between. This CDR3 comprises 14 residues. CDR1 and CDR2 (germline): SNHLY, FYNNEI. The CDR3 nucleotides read TGTGCCAGCACGGCAGGGGGGAACCAAGAGACCCAGTACTTC. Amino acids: CASTAGGNQETQYF. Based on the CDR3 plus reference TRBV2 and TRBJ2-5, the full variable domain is EPEVTQTPSHQVTQMGQEVILRCVPISNHLYFYWYRQILGQKVEFLVSFYNNEISEKSEIFDDQFSVERPDGSNFTLKIRSTKLEDSAMYFCASTAGGNQETQYFGPGTRLLVL.

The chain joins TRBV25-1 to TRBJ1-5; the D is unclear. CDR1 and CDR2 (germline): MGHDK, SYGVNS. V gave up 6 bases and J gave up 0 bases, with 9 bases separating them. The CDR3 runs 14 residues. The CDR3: CASSRRDSNQPQHF. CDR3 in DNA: TGTGCCAGCAGCCGACGGGATAGCAATCAGCCCCAGCATTTT. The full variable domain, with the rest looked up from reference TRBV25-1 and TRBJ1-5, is EADIYQTPRYLVIGTGKKITLECSQTMGHDKMYWYQQDPGMELHLIHYSYGVNSTEKGDLSSESTVSRIRTEHFPLTLESARPSHTSQYLCASSRRDSNQPQHFGDGTRLSIL.

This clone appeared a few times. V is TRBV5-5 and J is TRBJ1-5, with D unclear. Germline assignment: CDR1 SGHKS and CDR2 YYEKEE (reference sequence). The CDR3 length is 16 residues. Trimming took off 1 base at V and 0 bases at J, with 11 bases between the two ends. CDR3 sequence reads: CASSLIPGYSNQPQHF. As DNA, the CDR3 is TGTGCCAGCAGCTTGATTCCGGGTTATAGCAATCAGCCCCAGCATTTT.

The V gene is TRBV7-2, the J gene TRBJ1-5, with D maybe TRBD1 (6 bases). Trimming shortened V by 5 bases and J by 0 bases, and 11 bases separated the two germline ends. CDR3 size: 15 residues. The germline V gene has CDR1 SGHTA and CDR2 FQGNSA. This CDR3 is CASSPQGTSNQPQHF. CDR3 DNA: TGTGCCAGCAGCCCCCAGGGGACTAGCAATCAGCCCCAGCATTTT.

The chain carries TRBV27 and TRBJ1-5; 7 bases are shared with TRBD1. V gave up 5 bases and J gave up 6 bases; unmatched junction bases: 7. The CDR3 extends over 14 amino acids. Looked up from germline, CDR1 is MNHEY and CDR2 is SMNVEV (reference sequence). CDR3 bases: TGTGCCAGCAGTCCAGGGACAGCCGGTCAGCCCCAGCATTTT. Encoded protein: CASSPGTAGQPQHF.

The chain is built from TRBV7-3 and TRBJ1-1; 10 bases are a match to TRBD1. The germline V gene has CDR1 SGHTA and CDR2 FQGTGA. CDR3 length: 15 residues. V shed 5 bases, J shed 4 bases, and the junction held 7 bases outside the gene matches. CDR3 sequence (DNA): TGTGCCAGCAGCATGACCGGGACAGGGGTCACTGAAGCTTTCTTT. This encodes CASSMTGTGVTEAFF.

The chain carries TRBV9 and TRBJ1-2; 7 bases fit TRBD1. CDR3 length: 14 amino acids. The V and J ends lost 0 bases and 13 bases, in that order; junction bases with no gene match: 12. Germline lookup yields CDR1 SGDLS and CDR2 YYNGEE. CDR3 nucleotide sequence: TGTGCCAGCAGCGTAGTGGGGGACAGCCTTCCATCCACCTTC. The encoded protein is CASSVVGDSLPSTF.

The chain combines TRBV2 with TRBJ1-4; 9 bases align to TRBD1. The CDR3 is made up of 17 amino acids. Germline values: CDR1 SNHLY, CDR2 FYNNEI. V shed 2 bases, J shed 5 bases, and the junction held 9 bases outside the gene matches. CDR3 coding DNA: TGTGCCAGCAGTGAAAAAGACAGGGGGGTTGGGAATGAAAAACTGTTTTTT. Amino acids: CASSEKDRGVGNEKLFF.

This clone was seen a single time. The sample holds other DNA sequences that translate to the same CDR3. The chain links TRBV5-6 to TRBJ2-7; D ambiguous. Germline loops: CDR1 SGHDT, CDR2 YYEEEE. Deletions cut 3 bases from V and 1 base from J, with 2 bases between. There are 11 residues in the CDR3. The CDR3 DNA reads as TGTGCCAGCAGCTCATCCTACGAGCAGTACTTC. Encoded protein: CASSSSYEQYF.